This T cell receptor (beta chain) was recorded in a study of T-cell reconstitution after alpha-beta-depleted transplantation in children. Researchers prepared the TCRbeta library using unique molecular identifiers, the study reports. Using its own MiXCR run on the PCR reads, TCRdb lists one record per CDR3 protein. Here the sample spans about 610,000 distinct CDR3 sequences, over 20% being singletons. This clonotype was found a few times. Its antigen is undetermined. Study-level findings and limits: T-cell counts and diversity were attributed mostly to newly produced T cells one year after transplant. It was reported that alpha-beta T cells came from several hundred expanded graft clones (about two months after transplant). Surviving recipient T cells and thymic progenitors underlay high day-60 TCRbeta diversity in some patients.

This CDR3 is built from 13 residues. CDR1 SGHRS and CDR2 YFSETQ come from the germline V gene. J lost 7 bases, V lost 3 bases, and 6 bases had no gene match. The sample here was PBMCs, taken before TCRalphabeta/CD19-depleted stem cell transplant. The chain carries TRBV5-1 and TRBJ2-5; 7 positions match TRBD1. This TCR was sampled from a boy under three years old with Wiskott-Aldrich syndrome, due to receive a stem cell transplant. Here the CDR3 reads CASSSTGERTQYF. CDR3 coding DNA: TGCGCCAGCAGCTCTACAGGGGAGCGGACCCAGTACTTC.